The rows below give T cell receptor beta chains drawn from one sample of a study of blood T cell repertoires in COVID-19. Some clones are missing from TCRdb's copy, which holds only in-frame ones; the method was immunoSEQ multiplex PCR. The table lists 180,000 or so clones, roughly four fifths of them singletons, with under 8.5% in the top ten. Sample: peripheral blood. The receptor set was obtained from a man aged 40-49 years who had recovered from COVID-19. Each CDR3 is given with its conserved first and last residue. The D gene is left open where the match is weak. Size tells how often a clone was seen (once, few, many) or the class of an expanded clone, and some rows leave it out.

CASSHPARDGNTGELFF	TGTGCCAGCAGCCACCCAGCCAGGGATGGGAACACCGGGGAGCTGTTTTTT	TRBJ2-2	-	-	TRBV7-9
CASSLGGVNTEAFF	TGTGCCAGCAGTTTAGGGGGGGTGAACACTGAAGCTTTCTTT	TRBJ1-1	-	-	TRBV28
CASSLTGYSGNTIYF	TGTGCCAGCAGTTTGACAGGTTACTCTGGAAACACCATATATTTT	TRBJ1-3	-	-	TRBV6-5
CASSRTGTRSGYTF	TGTGCCAGCTCACGCACGGGTACCCGATCGGGCTACACCTTC	TRBJ1-2	-	-	TRBV18
CSAGQGGNYEQYF	TGCAGCGCAGGACAGGGCGGAAACTACGAGCAGTACTTC	TRBJ2-7	-	TRBD1	TRBV29-1
CASQGYEQYF	TGTGCCAGCCAGGGCTACGAGCAGTACTTC	TRBJ2-7	-	-	TRBV6-5
CASSLGARDSLTDTQYF	TGTGCCAGCAGCTTAGGCGCCCGGGACAGCCTCACAGATACGCAGTATTTT	TRBJ2-3	-	TRBD1	TRBV11-3
CASSLAGALGTEAFF	TGTGCCAGCAGCTTAGCAGGGGCCCTTGGCACTGAAGCTTTCTTT	TRBJ1-1	-	-	TRBV7-2
CASSQAMNTEAFF	TGTGCCAGCAGTCAGGCCATGAACACTGAAGCTTTCTTT	TRBJ1-1	-	-	TRBV6-4
CASSPSLGGTYTGELFF	TGTGCCAGCAGCCCCTCTTTAGGCGGGACTTACACCGGGGAGCTGTTTTTT	TRBJ2-2	-	-	TRBV9
CASSSVGLAGGPGYEQYF	TGTGCCAGCAGTTCCGTGGGACTAGCGGGAGGGCCTGGCTACGAGCAGTACTTC	TRBJ2-7	-	TRBD2	TRBV6-2/TRBV6-3
CASSFPGQGFTDTQYF	TGTGCCAGCAGTTTCCCGGGACAGGGGTTCACAGATACGCAGTATTTT	TRBJ2-3	-	TRBD1	TRBV28
CASSQLFSGTGSGNTIYF	TGTGCCAGCAGCCAACTATTCTCAGGGACAGGCTCTGGAAACACCATATATTTT	TRBJ1-3	-	TRBD1	TRBV14
CASSSGTYGYTF	TGTGCCAGCAGCTCGGGTACCTATGGCTACACCTTC	TRBJ1-2	-	-	TRBV13
CASATGENTEAFF	TGTGCCAGCGCGACAGGGGAGAACACTGAAGCTTTCTTT	TRBJ1-1	once	TRBD1	TRBV18
CASITSYDRATYEQYF	TGTGCCAGCATCACCTCTTATGACAGGGCCACCTACGAGCAGTACTTC	TRBJ2-7	few	TRBD1	TRBV6-6
CASSLKGPGENEQFF	TGTGCCAGCAGCCTTAAGGGGCCGGGGGAGAATGAGCAGTTCTTC	TRBJ2-1	-	-	TRBV7-9
CASSPGTSGVNYEQYF	TGTGCCAGCAGCCCAGGGACTAGCGGGGTCAACTACGAGCAGTACTTC	TRBJ2-7	once	TRBD2	TRBV5-4
CASSPTFRAGLETQYF	TGTGCCAGCAGCCCCACGTTCCGAGCGGGTCTAGAGACCCAGTACTTC	TRBJ2-5	-	-	TRBV5-5
CASRRTELNTEAFF	TGTGCCAGTAGGCGTACAGAACTGAACACTGAAGCTTTCTTT	TRBJ1-1	-	-	TRBV19
CASSLWGDEAFF	TGTGCCAGCAGCTTGTGGGGAGATGAAGCTTTCTTT	TRBJ1-1	-	-	TRBV5-8
CASSPPVRSEQYF	TGTGCCAGCTCACCACCCGTGAGGAGCGAGCAGTACTTC	TRBJ2-7	-	-	TRBV18
CASSRAEGVTEAFF	TGTGCCAGCAGCAGGGCCGAGGGGGTTACTGAAGCTTTCTTT	TRBJ1-1	-	-	TRBV11-2
CASSPARAYEQYF	TGTGCCAGCTCACCAGCCAGGGCCTACGAGCAGTACTTC	TRBJ2-7	once	-	TRBV18
CASSLNRAGNTIYF	TGTGCCAGTAGTCTCAACAGGGCTGGAAACACCATATATTTT	TRBJ1-3	-	-	TRBV19
CASSPSPAGELGQYF	TGTGCCAGCAGCCCGAGCCCCGCGGGAGAGCTTGGGCAGTACTTC	TRBJ2-7	-	TRBD2	TRBV9
CASSEAGTYEQYF	TGTGCCAGCAGTGAAGCGGGCACCTACGAGCAGTACTTC	TRBJ2-7	-	-	TRBV2
CASSREGGPYEQYF	TGTGCCAGCAGTCGCGAAGGGGGCCCCTACGAGCAGTACTTC	TRBJ2-7	few	TRBD1	TRBV7-6
CATSDFSGTGGTSGSSSSYNEQFF	TGTGCCACCAGTGATTTCTCCGGGACAGGGGGGACTAGCGGGAGCTCCAGCTCCTACAATGAGCAGTTCTTC	TRBJ2-1	few	TRBD2	TRBV24-1
CASSVGLAGVNEQFF	TGTGCCAGCAGCGTAGGACTAGCGGGAGTTAATGAGCAGTTCTTC	TRBJ2-1	-	TRBD2	TRBV9
CASSPSGRRAGELFF	TGTGCCAGCAGCCCGTCAGGGAGGAGGGCCGGGGAGCTGTTTTTT	TRBJ2-2	-	-	TRBV9
CASSPQASNTEAFF	TGTGCCAGCTCACCGCAAGCGAGTAACACTGAAGCTTTCTTT	TRBJ1-1	-	-	TRBV18
CASGEEVANYGYTF	TGTGCCAGCGGGGAGGAAGTGGCTAACTATGGCTACACCTTC	TRBJ1-2	-	-	TRBV2
CASSSRLDRGRGDTQYF	TGTGCCAGCTCTTCAAGGCTAGACAGGGGGCGAGGAGATACGCAGTATTTT	TRBJ2-3	-	TRBD1	TRBV28
CASSQGAGVPSGNTIYF	TGCGCCAGCAGCCAAGGGGCGGGGGTCCCCTCTGGAAACACCATATATTTT	TRBJ1-3	few	-	TRBV4-1
CASSGGTSGGWDIQYF	TGTGCCAGCAGCGGCGGGACTAGCGGGGGCTGGGACATTCAGTACTTC	TRBJ2-4	-	TRBD2	TRBV7-9
CASSVRGRAGGHEQFF	TGTGCCAGCAGCGTACGGGGACGAGCGGGAGGCCATGAGCAGTTCTTC	TRBJ2-1	-	TRBD2	TRBV7-6
CASSWTVNTEAFF	TGTGCCAGCAGCTGGACAGTGAACACTGAAGCTTTCTTT	TRBJ1-1	-	-	TRBV11-2
CASSHQTSGGARETQYF	TGTGCCAGCAGCCACCAGACTAGCGGGGGGGCACGCGAGACCCAGTACTTC	TRBJ2-5	-	TRBD2	TRBV5-5
CAIGGTALGYTF	TGTGCCATCGGAGGGACGGCTTTAGGCTACACCTTC	TRBJ1-2	-	-	TRBV10-3
CASSLGEGDRGLYEQYF	TGTGCCAGCAGCTTAGGGGAGGGGGACAGGGGCCTCTACGAGCAGTACTTC	TRBJ2-7	-	TRBD1	TRBV7-9
CASSVTRQETQYF	TGTGCCAGCAGCGTGACTAGGCAAGAGACCCAGTACTTC	TRBJ2-5	-	-	TRBV4-2
CASSQAGFSGNTIYF	TGCGCCAGCAGCCAAGCAGGGTTCTCTGGAAACACCATATATTTT	TRBJ1-3	-	-	TRBV4-3
CASSDAGTYTYEQYF	TGTGCCAGCAGCGACGCCGGGACTTATACCTACGAGCAGTACTTC	TRBJ2-7	-	-	TRBV4-2
CASSYTHNRSPFF	TGTGCCAGCAGTTACACCCATAACAGGTCGCCTTTCTTT	TRBJ1-1	-	-	TRBV6-2/TRBV6-3
CASSPPPSSYNSPLHF	TGTGCCAGCAGCCCCCCCCCGAGCTCCTATAATTCACCCCTCCACTTT	TRBJ1-6	-	-	TRBV11-2
CASARGVQETQYF	TGCGCCAGCGCCCGGGGGGTTCAAGAGACCCAGTACTTC	TRBJ2-5	-	TRBD2	TRBV4-3
CASRDRVNSPLHF	TGCGCCAGCAGGGACAGGGTCAATTCACCCCTCCACTTT	TRBJ1-6	-	TRBD1	TRBV23-1
CASSLVAGGEDTQYF	TGTGCCAGCAGCTTAGTGGCAGGGGGCGAGGATACGCAGTATTTT	TRBJ2-3	-	TRBD1	TRBV7-8
CASSLEGRPQHF	TGTGCCAGCAGTTTAGAGGGGCGGCCCCAGCATTTT	TRBJ1-5	-	-	TRBV12-3/TRBV12-4
CATSVRDRGSNEQFF	TGTGCCACCAGTGTCCGGGACAGGGGCTCCAATGAGCAGTTCTTC	TRBJ2-1	-	TRBD1	TRBV24-1
CASSLSVSLDEQFF	TGTGCCAGCAGCTTATCCGTGAGTCTGGATGAGCAGTTCTTC	TRBJ2-1	once	-	TRBV11-3